This T cell receptor (beta chain) was recovered during a study of a mutant IDH1 vaccine in newly diagnosed glioma. About the study: Vaccination of patients was performed eight times, in weeks 1, 3, 5, 7, 11, 15, 19 and 23.

Data came from immunoSEQ multiplex PCR; TCRdb stores just in-frame clones and leaves some out. The sample lists around 66,000 clones, over 70% occurring once. V dropped 5 bases and J dropped 5 bases, with 18 bases sitting between them. CDR3 size: 15 residues. The germline gives CDR1 MDHEN, CDR2 SYDVKM. Concerning this clone: Its antigen is still unknown.

The time point here: week 11, during vaccination. Doses comprised 300 ug of mutant IDH1 20-mer peptide each, plus topical imiquimod. The TCR sequence derives from a man aged 50-60 years with glioma. The rearrangement joins TRBV28 to TRBJ2-5; D is possibly TRBD1 (6 bases). Sequences were derived from PBMCs, sampled from a glioma patient whose treatment included an IDH1 peptide vaccine. CDR3 region: CASSLQGRGWETQYF. The CDR3 nucleotides read TGTGCCAGCAGTCTACAGGGCAGAGGATGGGAGACCCAGTACTTC.